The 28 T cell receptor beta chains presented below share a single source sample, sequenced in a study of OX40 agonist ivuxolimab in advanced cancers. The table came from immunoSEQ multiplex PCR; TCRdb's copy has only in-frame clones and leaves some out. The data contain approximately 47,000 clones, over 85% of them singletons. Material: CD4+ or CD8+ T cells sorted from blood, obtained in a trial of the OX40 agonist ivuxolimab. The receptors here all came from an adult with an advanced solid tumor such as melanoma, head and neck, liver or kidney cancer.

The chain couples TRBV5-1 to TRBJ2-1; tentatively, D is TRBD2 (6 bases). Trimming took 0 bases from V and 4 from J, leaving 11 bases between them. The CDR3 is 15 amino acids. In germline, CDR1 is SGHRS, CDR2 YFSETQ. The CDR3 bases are TGCGCCAGCAGCTTGGGACGGGGGTATTACAATGAGCAGTTCTTC. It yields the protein CASSLGRGYYNEQFF.

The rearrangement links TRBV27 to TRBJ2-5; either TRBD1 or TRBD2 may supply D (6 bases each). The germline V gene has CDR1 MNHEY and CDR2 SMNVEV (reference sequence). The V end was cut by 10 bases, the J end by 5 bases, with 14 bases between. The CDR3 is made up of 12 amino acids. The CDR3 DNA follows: TGTGCCACGGGGGCCTCCCGGGAGACCCAGTACTTC. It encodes CATGASRETQYF.

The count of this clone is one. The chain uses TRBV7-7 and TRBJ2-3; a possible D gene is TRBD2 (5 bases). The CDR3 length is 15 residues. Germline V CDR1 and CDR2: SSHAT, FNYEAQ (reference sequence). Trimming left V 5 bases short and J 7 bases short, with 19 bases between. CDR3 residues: CASSPDPGGGNTQYF. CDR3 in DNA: TGTGCCAGCAGCCCCGACCCCGGAGGTGGAAATACGCAGTATTTT.

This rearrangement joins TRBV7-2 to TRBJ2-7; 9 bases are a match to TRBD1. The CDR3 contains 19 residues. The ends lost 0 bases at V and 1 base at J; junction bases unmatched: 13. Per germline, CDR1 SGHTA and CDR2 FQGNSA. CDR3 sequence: CASSLAIRGQGMPSYEQYF. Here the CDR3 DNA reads TGTGCCAGCAGCTTAGCGATTAGGGGACAGGGAATGCCATCCTACGAGCAGTACTTC.

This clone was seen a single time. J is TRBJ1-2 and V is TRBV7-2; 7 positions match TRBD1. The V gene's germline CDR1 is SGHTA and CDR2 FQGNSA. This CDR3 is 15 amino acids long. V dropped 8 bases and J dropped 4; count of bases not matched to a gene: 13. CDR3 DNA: TGTGCCAGCGGGCTATTCCCAGGGGGAAGCTATGGCTACACCTTC. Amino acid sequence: CASGLFPGGSYGYTF.

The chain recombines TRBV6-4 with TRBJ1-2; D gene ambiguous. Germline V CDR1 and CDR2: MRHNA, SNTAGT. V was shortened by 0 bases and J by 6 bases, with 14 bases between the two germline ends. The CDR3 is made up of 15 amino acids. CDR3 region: CASSDSTAPLDGYTF. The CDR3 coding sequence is TGTGCCAGCAGTGACTCGACCGCCCCGTTGGATGGCTACACCTTC.

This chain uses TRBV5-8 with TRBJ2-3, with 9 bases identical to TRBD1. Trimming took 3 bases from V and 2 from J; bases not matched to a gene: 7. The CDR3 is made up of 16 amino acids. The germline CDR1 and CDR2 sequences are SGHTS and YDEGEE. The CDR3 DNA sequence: TGTGCCAGCAGCTCACCGGACAGGGGACTCACAGATACGCAGTATTTT. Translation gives CASSSPDRGLTDTQYF.

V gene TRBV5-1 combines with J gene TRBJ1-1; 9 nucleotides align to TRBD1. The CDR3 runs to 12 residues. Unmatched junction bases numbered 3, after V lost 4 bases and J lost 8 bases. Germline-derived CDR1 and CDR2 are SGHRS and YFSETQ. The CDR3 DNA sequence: TGCGCCAGCAGCCTCGGGACAGGGGAAGCTTTCTTT. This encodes CASSLGTGEAFF.

The CDR3 DNA is TGTGCCAGCAGTTACAGGGGGGCTAATGAAAAACTGTTTTTT. Translated: CASSYRGANEKLFF. This chain joins TRBV6-5 and TRBJ1-4; TRBD1 might be the D (6 bases). Trimming left V 2 bases short and J 3 bases short, with 7 bases between. Germline lookup yields CDR1 MNHEY and CDR2 SVGAGI. This CDR3 region has 14 residues.

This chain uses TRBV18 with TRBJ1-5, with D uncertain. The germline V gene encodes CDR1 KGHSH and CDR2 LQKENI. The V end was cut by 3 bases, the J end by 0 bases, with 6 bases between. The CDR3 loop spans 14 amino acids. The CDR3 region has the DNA TGTGCCAGCTCACCCGATTATAGCAATCAGCCCCAGCATTTT. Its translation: CASSPDYSNQPQHF.

CDR3 loop: CASSYGAGAGTEAFF. The CDR3 DNA reads as TGTGCCAGCAGTTATGGGGCAGGGGCGGGCACTGAAGCTTTCTTT. The V and J genes are TRBV6-5 and TRBJ1-1; a possible D gene is TRBD1 (6 bases). V lost 3 bases, J lost 4 bases, and 15 bases lay in between. Germline CDR1 MNHEY, CDR2 SVGAGI. This CDR3 region has 15 residues.

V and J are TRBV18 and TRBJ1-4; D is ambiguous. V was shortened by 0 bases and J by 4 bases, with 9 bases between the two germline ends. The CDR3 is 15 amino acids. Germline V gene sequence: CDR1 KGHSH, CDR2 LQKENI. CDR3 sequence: CASSPPGGLNEKLFF. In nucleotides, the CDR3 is TGTGCCAGCTCACCACCTGGAGGGCTTAATGAAAAACTGTTTTTT.

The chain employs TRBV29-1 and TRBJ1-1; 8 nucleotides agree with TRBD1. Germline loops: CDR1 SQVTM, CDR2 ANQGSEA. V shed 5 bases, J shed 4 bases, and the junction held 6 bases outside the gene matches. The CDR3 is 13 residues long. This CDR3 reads CSVYRGKGTEAFF. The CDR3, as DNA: TGCAGCGTTTACAGGGGGAAGGGCACTGAAGCTTTCTTT.

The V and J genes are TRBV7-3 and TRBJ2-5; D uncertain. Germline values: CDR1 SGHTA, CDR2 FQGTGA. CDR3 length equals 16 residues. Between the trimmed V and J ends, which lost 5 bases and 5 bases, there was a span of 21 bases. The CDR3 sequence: CASSPTPTSVVETQYF. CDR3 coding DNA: TGTGCCAGCAGCCCAACCCCGACCTCCGTGGTGGAGACCCAGTACTTC.

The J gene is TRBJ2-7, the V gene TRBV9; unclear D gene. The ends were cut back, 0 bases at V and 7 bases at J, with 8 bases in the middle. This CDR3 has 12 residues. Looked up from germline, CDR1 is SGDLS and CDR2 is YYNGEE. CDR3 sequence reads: CASSVEGGEQYF. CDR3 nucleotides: TGTGCCAGCAGCGTAGAGGGCGGAGAGCAGTACTTC.

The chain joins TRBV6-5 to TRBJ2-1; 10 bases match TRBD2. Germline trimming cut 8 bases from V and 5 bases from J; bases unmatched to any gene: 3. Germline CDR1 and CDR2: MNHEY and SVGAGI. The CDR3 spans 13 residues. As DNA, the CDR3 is TGTGCCAGCGGGGGGACTAGCGACAATGAGCAGTTCTTC. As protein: CASGGTSDNEQFF.

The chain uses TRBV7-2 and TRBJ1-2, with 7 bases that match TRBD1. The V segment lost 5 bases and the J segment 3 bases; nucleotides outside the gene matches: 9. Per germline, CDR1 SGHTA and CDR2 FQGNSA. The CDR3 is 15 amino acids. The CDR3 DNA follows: TGTGCCAGCAGCCAGGGGGGTGACGGTTACTATGGCTACACCTTC. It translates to CASSQGGDGYYGYTF.

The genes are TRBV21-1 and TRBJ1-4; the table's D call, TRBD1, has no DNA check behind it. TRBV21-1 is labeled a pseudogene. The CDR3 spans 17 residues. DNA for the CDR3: TGTGCCAGCACTCAAAGAGGGACAGGGTATCCTAATGAAAAACTGTTTTTT. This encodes CASTQRGTGYPNEKLFF.

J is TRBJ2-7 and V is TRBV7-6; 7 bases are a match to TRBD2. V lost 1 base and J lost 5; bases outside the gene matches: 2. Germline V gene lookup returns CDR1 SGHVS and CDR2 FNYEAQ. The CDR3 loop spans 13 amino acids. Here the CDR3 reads CASSLGGGDEQYF. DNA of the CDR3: TGTGCCAGCAGCTTAGGCGGGGGAGACGAGCAGTACTTC.

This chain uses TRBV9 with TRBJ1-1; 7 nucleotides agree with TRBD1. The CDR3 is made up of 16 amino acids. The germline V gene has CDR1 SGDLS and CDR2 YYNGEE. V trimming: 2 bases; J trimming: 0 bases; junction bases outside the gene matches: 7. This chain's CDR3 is CASSVLRDSLNTEAFF. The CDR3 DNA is TGTGCCAGCAGCGTCCTTCGGGACAGCCTGAACACTGAAGCTTTCTTT.

CDR3 nucleotides: TGCGCCTCAGAGGGAGCCCAAGAGACCCAGTACTTC. This encodes CASEGAQETQYF. The chain has TRBV10-2 and TRBJ2-5; D might be TRBD2 (5 bases). The length of the CDR3 is 12 residues. The ends were cut back, 11 bases at V and 1 base at J, with 11 bases in the middle. The germline gives CDR1 WSHSY, CDR2 SAAADI.

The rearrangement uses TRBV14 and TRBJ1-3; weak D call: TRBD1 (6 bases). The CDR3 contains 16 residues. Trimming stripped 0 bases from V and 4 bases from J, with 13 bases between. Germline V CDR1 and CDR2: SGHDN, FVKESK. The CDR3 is CASSQDMGDNGNTIYF. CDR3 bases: TGTGCCAGCAGCCAAGATATGGGGGACAACGGAAACACCATATATTTT. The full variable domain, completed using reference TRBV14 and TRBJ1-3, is EAGVTQFPSHSVIEKGQTVTLRCDPISGHDNLYWYRRVMGKEIKFLLHFVKESKQDESGMPNNRFLAERTGGTYSTLKVQPAELEDSGVYFCASSQDMGDNGNTIYFGEGSWLTVV.

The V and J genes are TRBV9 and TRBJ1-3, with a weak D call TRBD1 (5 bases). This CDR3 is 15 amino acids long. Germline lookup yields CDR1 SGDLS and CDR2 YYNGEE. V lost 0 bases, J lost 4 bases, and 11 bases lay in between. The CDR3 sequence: CASSVGDRSGNTIYF. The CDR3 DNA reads TGTGCCAGCAGCGTAGGGGACCGCTCGGGAAACACCATATATTTT.

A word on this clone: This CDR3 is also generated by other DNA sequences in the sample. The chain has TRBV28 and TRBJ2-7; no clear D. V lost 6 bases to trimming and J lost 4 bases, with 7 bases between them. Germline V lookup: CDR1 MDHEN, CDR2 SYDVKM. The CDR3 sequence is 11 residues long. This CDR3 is CASSSLYEQYF. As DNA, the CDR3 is TGTGCCAGCAGCTCCTTATACGAGCAGTACTTC.

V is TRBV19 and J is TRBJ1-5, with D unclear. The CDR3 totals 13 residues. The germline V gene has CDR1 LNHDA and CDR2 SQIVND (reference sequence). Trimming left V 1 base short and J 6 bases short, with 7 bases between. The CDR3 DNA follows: TGTGCCAGTAGTATAGTACTGGGTCAGCCCCAGCATTTT. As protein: CASSIVLGQPQHF.

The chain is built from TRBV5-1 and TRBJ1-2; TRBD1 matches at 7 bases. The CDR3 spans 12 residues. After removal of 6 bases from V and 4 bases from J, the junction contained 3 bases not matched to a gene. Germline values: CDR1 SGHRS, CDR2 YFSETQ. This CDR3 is CASTGTVYGYTF. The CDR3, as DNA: TGCGCCAGCACCGGGACAGTCTATGGCTACACCTTC.

CDR3 nucleotides: TGTGCCAGCAGTTCCCTGGGATACAATGAGCAGTTCTTC. As protein: CASSSLGYNEQFF. This chain connects TRBV27 to TRBJ2-1; D is uncertain. The germline V gene encodes CDR1 MNHEY and CDR2 SMNVEV (reference sequence). V was trimmed by 4 bases and J by 4 bases, leaving 8 bases between them. The CDR3 consists of 13 residues.

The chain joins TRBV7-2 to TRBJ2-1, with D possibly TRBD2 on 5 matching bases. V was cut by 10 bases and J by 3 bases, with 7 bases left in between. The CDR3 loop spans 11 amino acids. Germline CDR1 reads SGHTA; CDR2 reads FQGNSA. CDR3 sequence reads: CATGLYNEQFF. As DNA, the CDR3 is TGTGCCACAGGACTCTACAATGAGCAGTTCTTC.